This is a list of T cell receptor beta chains from one sample in a study of metastatic and nonmetastatic thyroid tumors. TCRdb reanalyzed the PCR reads with MiXCR. The data show more than 90,000 clones, approximately 11% seen once. Input material: blood. These receptor sequences come from a female donor with papillary thyroid cancer or a benign thyroid nodule (not recorded which). Some clones in this sample may be carry-over from other donors' samples. Each CDR3 is given with its conserved first and last residue. The order of the fields is V gene, D gene, CDR3 protein. D genes are given only for firm matches.

>TRBV6-5|NA
CASSYLDRKYQETQYF
>TRBV27|TRBD2
CASSLAGMSYNEQFF
>TRBV12-3/TRBV12-4|TRBD2
CASSTPWTSGSYEQFF
>TRBV9|NA
CASSGAGINEQFF
>TRBV7-2|NA
CASRSPSGASNTIYF
>TRBV29-1|NA
CSVDGGRWTEAFF
>TRBV5-1|NA
CASSLSFNSQETQYF
>TRBV20-1|TRBD2
CSAKTLLAANTGELFF
>TRBV19|NA
CASSTEFNSNQPQHF
>TRBV9|NA
CASSGVPYNEQFF
>TRBV27|NA
CASSLAKYQETQYF
>TRBV6-1|NA
CASSEGLGPQETQYF
>TRBV12-3/TRBV12-4|NA
CASSLQRLPGELFF
>TRBV12-3/TRBV12-4|NA
CASSLAGEAFF
>TRBV28|NA
CASSVGHINYGYTF